Detailed here is one T cell receptor (beta chain). Its antigen is unidentified. The data belong to a study of cytomegalovirus exposure and HLA in healthy donors. Amplification used 60 Vbeta primers and 13 Jbeta primers. The protocol was immunoSEQ multiplex PCR, while the TCRdb copy is restricted to in-frame clones and leaves out a portion. Among more than 110,000 clones listed, about three quarters were seen once. Study-level findings and limits: DRB1 showed the most TCR associations and HLA-C the fewest in a later analysis, as rates varied by HLA locus.

The germline V gene encodes CDR1 MDHEN and CDR2 SYDVKM. The CDR3 is 13 residues long. V was trimmed by 5 bases and J by 3 bases, leaving 10 bases between them. Sequencing was done on a sample of PBMCs. This clonotype was sampled from a male donor in good health and CMV-seropositive. The chain recombines TRBV28 with TRBJ1-1; D is uncertain. The CDR3 coding sequence is TGTGCCAGCAGTCCCCCCGGGTACACTGAAGCTTTCTTT. Residues: CASSPPGYTEAFF.